Sequencing of this T cell receptor beta chain was carried out in a study of patients and donors after allogeneic stem cell transplantation (dated by TCRdb to the early 2020s). Preparation of the library involved RT-PCR. Sequenced on a NextSeq 550. TCRdb handled the public reads itself, with Q25 trimming in fastp and clone calling in MiXCR, and kept productive beta chains. Here each entry gathers all rows of one CDR3 protein and keeps the most common genes and DNA. The sample table holds approximately 200,000 distinct CDR3 sequences, of which less than 45% were seen once. The ten largest clonotypes hold around 35% of the sample. The CDR3 has 14 amino acids, counting the end cysteine and phenylalanine. CDR3 DNA only is kept here, 42 bases in frame from base 1. V has 6 bases trimmed and J has 7 bases trimmed; junction bases matching no gene number 8. A note on this clonotype: Its cognate antigen has yet to be identified. Base qualities are not provided; no much larger clone lies one nucleotide away.

The origin of this receptor is a human donor who was either an allogeneic HSCT recipient or a stem cell or donor lymphocyte infusion donor (not recorded which). It is not recorded whose cells these are; they may come from a transplant donor. Sequenced: blood, either unsorted or a sorted T cell fraction (not recorded which). Rearrangement joined TRBV12-3 or TRBV12-4 to TRBJ1-5; 8 of the junction bases match TRBD1. The DNA reads as follows: TGTGCCAGCAGAGTACAGGGGGAAGGCCAGCCCCAGCATTTT. The translation is CASRVQGEGQPQHF.